This entry concerns a single TCR beta chain. The target antigen is unknown. The data are from a study of type 1 regulatory T cells. The wider study: An in vitro protocol generated T-allo10, a Tr1-enriched, alloantigen-specific CD4 T cell product.

Each CDR3 protein is one row after TCRdb ran MiXCR on the reads. Of 25,000 or so distinct CDR3 sequences listed, around half are singletons. The source is a human donor in good health. The sample comprised cultured T cells, either the whole culture or a sorted T cell fraction (not recorded which).

The CDR3 region has the DNA TGTGCCAGCAGCTTTGGTCGAACTAATGAAAAACTGTTTTTT. It encodes CASSFGRTNEKLFF. The chain joins TRBV7-2 to TRBJ1-4, with D unresolved. Per germline, CDR1 SGHTA and CDR2 FQGNSA. This CDR3 has 14 residues. Trimming took off 3 bases at V and 1 base at J, with 6 bases between the two ends. The whole variable domain, remainder taken from reference TRBV7-2 and TRBJ1-4, is GAGVSQSPSNKVTEKGKDVELRCDPISGHTALYWYRQSLGQGLEFLIYFQGNSAPDKSGLPSDRFSAERTGGSVSTLTIQRTQQEDSAVYLCASSFGRTNEKLFFGSGTQLSVL.